This T cell receptor beta chain emerged from a study of CD8 T cells in ankylosing spondylitis. Study results and caveats: A TCR beta motif of about eight highly homologous variants seemed to mark ankylosing spondylitis blood. As for the disease-linked clones, they showed a CD8+ phenotype and occurred at relatively low frequencies in peripheral blood. Within matched ankylosing spondylitis synovial fluid, disease-linked clones were reportedly significantly enriched.

Scientists made TCR beta libraries using quantitative 5'-RACE with molecular barcodes. TCRdb re-called the 5' RACE reads with MiXCR, one entry per CDR3 protein. The profile shows around 440,000 distinct CDR3 sequences, 15% to 20% of them singletons. Ten or more counts support this clonotype. What it recognizes is unknown. This CDR3 is built from 13 residues. The trim removed 6 bases at V and 4 bases at J, leaving 4 bases unmatched. Sequenced material: blood, either unsorted or a sorted T cell fraction (not recorded which). The V gene is TRBV12-3 or TRBV12-4, the J gene TRBJ2-5, with 8 positions matching TRBD2. The receptor was isolated from a male donor with ankylosing spondylitis. CDR3 amino acids: CASRAGARETQYF. The CDR3, as DNA: TGTGCCAGCAGAGCGGGAGCGCGAGAGACCCAGTACTTC.